This T cell receptor beta chain was documented in a study of cytotoxic CD8 clonotypes in ibrutinib-treated CLL. Germline trimming cut 7 bases from V and 0 bases from J; bases unmatched to any gene: 10. The CDR3 is made up of 17 amino acids. The germline gives CDR1 SQVTM, CDR2 ANQGSEA. Researchers set a sequencing depth target of 1 in 200,000 to 1 in 1 million T cells. Here immunoSEQ multiplex PCR was the method, and the copy in TCRdb shows in-frame clones only, minus some. The sample contains more than 300,000 clones, just under 80% of which appear only once. Sequences were derived from PBMCs, sampled before ibrutinib treatment. The chain is built from TRBV29-1 and TRBJ2-6; 9 bases align to TRBD1. The clonotype comes from a human donor with chronic lymphocytic leukemia. DNA of the CDR3: TGCAGCGGGCTAACAGGGGGCTACAGCTCTGGGGCCAACGTCCTGACTTTC. Its translation is CSGLTGGYSSGANVLTF.